This TCR beta chain was recorded in a study of cytomegalovirus exposure and HLA in healthy donors. Findings and caveats of the study: About 87% or about 30% of the time was how often most TCR beta V segments were productive, according to an earlier analysis. A few chains linked to CMV were shown in vitro to be specific for CMV antigens.

Germline V gene lookup returns CDR1 SGHRS and CDR2 YFSETQ. The CDR3 extends over 14 amino acids. V was trimmed by 0 bases and J by 1 base, leaving 7 bases between them. The table lists this clone with a few counts. What it binds is unknown. This PCR relied on a set of 60 Vbeta primers and 13 Jbeta primers. The assay was immunoSEQ multiplex PCR, and TCRdb's table has in-frame clones only and misses some. This table holds approximately 150,000 clones, 80% found once. This TCR derives from a man aged 30 to 39 in good health and CMV-seronegative. Sequencing input: PBMCs. The chain is built from TRBV5-1 and TRBJ1-1, with D hard to call. This CDR3 is CASSLAPSNTEAFF. DNA of the CDR3: TGCGCCAGCAGCTTGGCCCCGTCGAACACTGAAGCTTTCTTT. Full variable domain (outside the CDR3, taken from reference TRBV5-1 and TRBJ1-1): KAGVTQTPRYLIKTRGQQVTLSCSPISGHRSVSWYQQTPGQGLQFLFEYFSETQRNKGNFPGRFSGRQFSNSRSEMNVSTLELGDSALYLCASSLAPSNTEAFFGQGTRLTVV.